This TCR beta chain was observed in a study of identical twins. Findings of the study overall: When twins shared out-of-frame alpha sequences, those sequences had excess low generation probability.

The ends were cut back, 10 bases at V and 4 bases at J, with 20 bases in the middle. Germline CDR1 ENHRY, CDR2 SYGVKD. The CDR3 has 15 amino acids. This clonotype was seen ten or more times. Antigen unknown. Using its own MiXCR run on the 5' RACE reads, TCRdb lists one record per CDR3 protein. The repertoire holds some 1,700,000 distinct CDR3 sequences, roughly a third seen once, with more than 0.25% in the top ten. The source material was cord blood. V and J are TRBV10-3 and TRBJ2-1, with D perhaps matching TRBD1 (6 bases). This receptor was obtained from a newborn girl in good health. The chain's CDR3 is CATSGVGTTYNEQFF. The CDR3 DNA follows: TGTGCCACCAGCGGTGTCGGGACAACTTACAATGAGCAGTTCTTC.